Detailed here is one T cell receptor (beta chain). The source of the sample is a study of CD8 T cells in Susac syndrome. Study as a whole: The Susac syndrome patients were therapy-naive, on corticosteroids, or on intravenous immunoglobulin alone at blood draw.

As judged by recently defined diagnostic criteria, patients with Susac syndrome had definite or probable disease. TEMRA cells were FACS-enriched, while CD8+ and CD4+ T cells were negatively isolated. When the RNA was reverse transcribed, random hexamers were used with an input of 0.5 to 1 ug. Multiplex immunoSEQ PCR targeted 54 Vbeta and 13 Jbeta TCR beta segments. One entry per CDR3 protein, called by TCRdb with MiXCR from the immunoSEQ multiplex PCR reads. The repertoire holds tens of thousands of distinct CDR3 sequences, 93% seen once, with roughly 0.16% in the top ten. Material for sequencing was CD4+ T cells from PBMCs. The TCR sequence derives from a human donor with Susac syndrome.

The CDR3 reads CASSYPTAGYTEAFF. The CDR3 nucleotides are TGTGCCAGCAGTTACCCGACAGCCGGATACACTGAAGCTTTCTTT. V and J are TRBV6-6 and TRBJ1-1; D might be TRBD1 (5 bases). Germline CDR1 MNHNY, CDR2 SVGAGI (reference sequence). The CDR3 consists of 15 residues. V lost 2 bases, J lost 3 bases, and 13 bases lay in between.